The next 18 T cell receptor beta chains were all read from a single sample in a study of T cell repertoires in cytomegalovirus infection. What these receptors recognize is not known. One entry per CDR3 protein, called by TCRdb with MiXCR from the reads. The data contain roughly 150,000 distinct CDR3 sequences, 20% to 25% of them singletons. This material consisted of CD8+ T cells from cultured PBMCs, taken from culture after CMV antigen stimulation. These receptors were obtained from a human donor in good health (CMV status not recorded). Some clones in this sample may be carry-over from other donors' samples.

This clonotype was counted only a few times. The rearrangement links TRBV28 to TRBJ2-7; the D call may be TRBD1 or TRBD2 (5 bases each). Between the trimmed V and J ends, which lost 7 bases and 2 bases, there was a span of 12 bases. There are 13 residues in the CDR3. Germline V gene data show CDR1 as MDHEN and CDR2 as SYDVKM. For the CDR3, the DNA is TGTGCCAGCATCGGGGAAGGGGCCTACGAGCAGTACTTC. This translates into CASIGEGAYEQYF.

This clonotype was counted between two and nine times. The V gene is TRBV4-2, the J gene TRBJ1-1, with 11 nucleotides matching TRBD1. The CDR3 is 16 residues long. V lost 4 bases to trimming and J lost 4 bases; unmatched junction nucleotides: 8. CDR1 is LGHNA, CDR2 YNFKEQ, per germline. The CDR3 bases are TGTGCCAGCAGCCCCCGGGACAGGGGGTCCGTCACTGAAGCTTTCTTT. As protein: CASSPRDRGSVTEAFF.

There are a few counts of this clonotype. The chain has TRBV4-1 and TRBJ1-1; 8 bases match TRBD1. The CDR3 is made up of 15 amino acids. Germline loops: CDR1 MGHRA, CDR2 YSYEKL. The ends lost 1 base at V and 6 bases at J; junction bases unmatched: 7. CDR3 DNA: TGCGCCAGCAGCCAAGTTGTACAGGGGGTGGCTGAAGCTTTCTTT. It codes for CASSQVVQGVAEAFF.

The chain links TRBV6-2 or TRBV6-3 to TRBJ2-3; D unclear. The germline V gene has CDR1 MNHEY and CDR2 SVGEGT. CDR3 length equals 16 residues. The germline V and J ends were trimmed by 6 bases and 2 bases, with 18 bases remaining between them. The CDR3 DNA is TGTGCCAGCAGAAAGAGTGGGCGAACGTTCACAGATACGCAGTATTTT. This encodes CASRKSGRTFTDTQYF.

The chain couples TRBV11-2 to TRBJ2-1; 8 bases agree with TRBD2. J lost 2 bases, V lost 2 bases, and 11 bases had no gene match. The CDR3 length is 18 residues. Germline lookup yields CDR1 SGHAT and CDR2 FQNNGV. DNA of the CDR3: TGTGCCAGCAGCTTAAGGGGGGGGAGGACTAGCCCCTACAATGAGCAGTTCTTC. This sequence encodes CASSLRGGRTSPYNEQFF.

The chain recombines TRBV6-1 with TRBJ1-1; 8 bases align to TRBD1. Germline V gene sequence: CDR1 MNHNS, CDR2 SASEGT. This CDR3 spans 16 amino acids. J gave up 1 base and V 6 bases, and 10 bases lay outside the gene matches. CDR3 nucleotide sequence: TGTGCCAGCAGGAAGGCGGGGGACAGGCGGAACACTGAAGCTTTCTTT. This encodes CASRKAGDRRNTEAFF.

The chain employs TRBV12-3 or TRBV12-4 and TRBJ1-2; D gene ambiguous. There are 13 residues in the CDR3. V lost 5 bases and J 1 base, leaving 8 bases between the germline ends. The CDR3 nucleotides read TGTGCCAGCAGTCCCTCCCTTAACTATGGCTACACCTTC. Translated, it gives CASSPSLNYGYTF.

This clonotype showed up just a few times. The genes are TRBV6-6 and TRBJ2-2; D is ambiguous. V dropped 10 bases and J dropped 8 bases, with 8 bases sitting between them. Germline CDR1 MNHNY, CDR2 SVGAGI (reference sequence). This CDR3 region has 10 residues. The DNA of the CDR3 is TGTGCCACCCGTTCAGGGGAGCTGTTTTTT. It specifies CATRSGELFF.

The genes are TRBV4-3 and TRBJ2-3; tentatively, D is TRBD2 (5 bases). Trimming pared 0 bases from V and 0 bases from J, leaving 16 bases between. Germline-derived CDR1 and CDR2 are LGHNA and YSLEER. This CDR3 region has 18 residues. CDR3 nucleotide sequence: TGCGCCAGCAGCCAAGACCTAGTCGACTATGCTAGCACAGATACGCAGTATTTT. Translating gives CASSQDLVDYASTDTQYF.

This chain links TRBV4-1 with TRBJ2-5, with D perhaps TRBD2 (5 bases). This CDR3 spans 14 amino acids. The germline CDR1 and CDR2 sequences are MGHRA and YSYEKL. The ends were cut back, 1 base at V and 5 bases at J, with 11 bases in the middle. CDR3: CASSQAGFPETQYF. In DNA, the CDR3 is TGCGCCAGCAGCCAAGCGGGGTTCCCGGAGACCCAGTACTTC.

The chain links TRBV3-1 to TRBJ2-3; 10 nucleotides line up with TRBD2. This CDR3 is built from 16 residues. V was pared by 2 bases and J by 4 bases, with 6 bases of the junction left unmatched. Germline assignment: CDR1 LGHDT and CDR2 YNNKEL (reference sequence). The CDR3 region has the DNA TGTGCCAGCAGCCAATTAGATAGCGGGGGGTCAGATACGCAGTATTTT. It is translated as CASSQLDSGGSDTQYF.

V is TRBV14 and J is TRBJ2-1; TRBD1 aligns across 10 bases. Trimming cost V 5 bases and J 6 bases; bases outside gene matches: 7. The CDR3 contains 15 residues. CDR1 and CDR2 from the germline V gene are SGHDN and FVKESK. Here the CDR3 reads CASSFRDRGVNEQFF. The CDR3 nucleotides are TGTGCCAGCAGCTTTCGGGACAGGGGCGTCAATGAGCAGTTCTTC.

This clonotype appeared a few times. The chain has TRBV12-3 or TRBV12-4 and TRBJ1-1, with TRBD1 as a possible D gene (5 bases). Trimming stripped 8 bases from V and 0 bases from J, with 16 bases between. The CDR3 spans 15 residues. DNA for the CDR3: TGTGCCAGCGTTCAGCGACAGCGCCTGAACACTGAAGCTTTCTTT. Protein product: CASVQRQRLNTEAFF.

This sequence joins TRBV11-2 and TRBJ2-1; D is possibly TRBD1 or TRBD2 (5 bases each). V was shortened by 3 bases and J by 5 bases, with 14 bases between the two germline ends. The CDR3 runs to 15 residues. Germline V gene lookup returns CDR1 SGHAT and CDR2 FQNNGV. Written as DNA, the CDR3 is TGTGCCAGCAGCTTCCCCGGGGCCCTAAACAATGAGCAGTTCTTC. Amino acids: CASSFPGALNNEQFF. Using reference TRBV11-2 and TRBJ2-1 for the parts outside the CDR3, the full variable domain is EAGVAQSPRYKIIEKRQSVAFWCNPISGHATLYWYQQILGQGPKLLIQFQNNGVVDDSQLPKDRFSAERLKGVDSTLKIQPAKLEDSAVYLCASSFPGALNNEQFFGPGTRLTVL.

This clonotype was observed a few times. This chain links TRBV4-1 with TRBJ1-1, with D possibly matching TRBD1 (6 bases). Germline assignment: CDR1 MGHRA and CDR2 YSYEKL. The CDR3 loop spans 18 amino acids. V lost 2 bases to trimming and J lost 10 bases, with 29 bases between them. CDR3 amino acids: CASSQQVGGRGGGWSAFF. The CDR3 nucleotides read TGCGCCAGCAGCCAACAGGTTGGGGGGCGCGGCGGCGGTTGGTCAGCTTTCTTT.

The chain uses TRBV27 and TRBJ2-3; TRBD1 might be the D (5 bases). V lost 6 bases to trimming and J lost 0 bases, with 7 bases between them. CDR1 is MNHEY, CDR2 SMNVEV, per germline (reference sequence). The CDR3 length is 13 residues. The CDR3 sequence: CASRRQSTDTQYF. Here the CDR3 DNA reads TGTGCCAGCAGGCGACAGAGCACAGATACGCAGTATTTT.

This clonotype was seen a handful of times. The V gene is TRBV7-8, the J gene TRBJ1-5; 8 bases are shared with TRBD1. Germline V gives CDR1 SGHVS, CDR2 FQNEAQ. The trim removed 2 bases at V and 1 base at J, leaving 10 bases unmatched. The CDR3 is 18 amino acids. In nucleotides, the CDR3 is TGTGCCAGCAGCTTAATAGACAGGGGCGTTTTCAGCAATCAGCCCCAGCATTTT. It encodes CASSLIDRGVFSNQPQHF.

The rearrangement links TRBV7-9 to TRBJ2-7; tentative D call: TRBD1 (7 bases). The CDR3 runs 14 residues. From germline, CDR1 is SEHNR and CDR2 FQNEAQ (reference sequence). Trimming cost V 1 base and J 5 bases, with 12 bases left between them. CDR3 sequence (DNA): TGTGCCAGCAGCTTAGTGGCAGGGGGGAACGAGCAGTACTTC. Amino acids: CASSLVAGGNEQYF.